Below, one T cell receptor (beta chain) is given with its context. Its antigen is still unknown. No per-base quality is available; no much larger clone lies one base away. This sample was included in a study of T cell repertoires in MIS-A myocarditis (dated by TCRdb to about 2022). The QIAamp DNA FFPE kit was used to extract genomic DNA from formalin-fixed paraffin-embedded autopsy tissue. The germline V end is reduced by 6 bases and the J end by 0 bases; junction bases left unmatched: 8. CDR1 and CDR2 are read off the germline V gene as SGHAT and FQNNGV. The CDR3 sequence holds 15 residues, the cysteine and phenylalanine included. Just the 45-base CDR3 DNA is kept, in frame starting at base 1. TCRbeta CDR3 regions were amplified with the immunoSEQ bias-controlled multiplex PCR and sequenced at high throughput. Processing in the source paper ran as follows. The immunoSEQ vendor pipeline collapsed and filtered CDR3 sequences to measure the abundance and frequency of each unique TCRbeta CDR3. Dominant CDR3 amino acid sequences were clustered with SARS-CoV-2-specific ImmuneCODE TCRbeta sequences by CD-HIT at a 90% global sequence identity threshold. A clone was classed as hyperexpanded at a frequency of 0.1 to 1 and as large at a frequency of 0.01 to 0.1. For the dominant clones, CDR3 amino acid sequences and V and J gene assignments were confirmed with MiXCR. The R stringdist package was used to compute Levenshtein distances between the patient clonotypes and the ImmuneCODE hits. TCRdb stores this immuneACCESS table with in-frame sequences only. Part of the clones is absent; in the studies checked, under half of the shortfall reflects unresolved V genes, and no reason is known for the rest. That table gives V, J and clone size, and the DNA gave D and trimming. This sample comprises roughly 15,000 clones, roughly 81% of them detected only once. Roughly two thirds of the sample goes to the ten largest clones.

Material: left ventricle heart tissue obtained at autopsy. The sample's cell subset or site label is to be understood as: cardiac tissue sample (left or right ventricle, interventricular septum, or pericardium). The TCR comes from a man younger than 35 with fulminant myocarditis from multisystem inflammatory syndrome in adults (MIS-A) after COVID-19. The chain is assembled from TRBV11-2 and TRBJ2-7; TRBD1 matches 7 bases in the middle. The DNA reads as follows: TGTGCCAGCAGGCAGACAGGGACGAGCTCCTACGAGCAGTACTTC. Its amino acids are CASRQTGTSSYEQYF.